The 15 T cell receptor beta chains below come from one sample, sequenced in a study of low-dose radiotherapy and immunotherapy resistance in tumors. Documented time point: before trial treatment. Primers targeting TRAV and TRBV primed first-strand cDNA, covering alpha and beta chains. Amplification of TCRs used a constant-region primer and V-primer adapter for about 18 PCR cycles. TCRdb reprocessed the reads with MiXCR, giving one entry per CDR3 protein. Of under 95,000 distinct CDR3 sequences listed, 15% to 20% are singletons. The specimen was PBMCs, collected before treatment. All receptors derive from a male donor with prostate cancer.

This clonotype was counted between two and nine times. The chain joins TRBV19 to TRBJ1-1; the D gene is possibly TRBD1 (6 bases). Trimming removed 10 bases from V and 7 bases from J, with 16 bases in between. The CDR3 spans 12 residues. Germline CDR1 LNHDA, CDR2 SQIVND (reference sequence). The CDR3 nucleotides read TGTGCCACTTTAACAGGGTTCGGTGAAGCTTTCTTT. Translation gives CATLTGFGEAFF. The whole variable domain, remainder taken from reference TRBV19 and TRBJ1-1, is DGGITQSPKYLFRKEGQNVTLSCEQNLNHDAMYWYRQDPGQGLRLIYYSQIVNDFQKGDIAEGYSVSREKKESFPLTVTSAQKNPTAFYLCATLTGFGEAFFGQGTRLTVV.

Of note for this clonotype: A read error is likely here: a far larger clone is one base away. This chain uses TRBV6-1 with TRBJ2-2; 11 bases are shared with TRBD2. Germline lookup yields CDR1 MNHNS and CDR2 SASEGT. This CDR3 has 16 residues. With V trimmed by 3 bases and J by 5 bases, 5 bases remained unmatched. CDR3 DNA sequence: TGTGCCAGCAGTGATCCTAGCGGGGGGAAGACCGGGGAGCTGTTTTTT. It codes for CASSDPSGGKTGELFF.

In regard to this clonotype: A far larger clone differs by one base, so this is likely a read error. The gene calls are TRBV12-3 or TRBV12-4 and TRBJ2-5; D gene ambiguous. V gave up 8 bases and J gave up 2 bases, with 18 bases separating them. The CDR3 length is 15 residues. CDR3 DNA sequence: TGTGCCAGCCGCTTAGATCGGGCGCAGCAAGAGACCCAGTACTTC. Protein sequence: CASRLDRAQQETQYF.

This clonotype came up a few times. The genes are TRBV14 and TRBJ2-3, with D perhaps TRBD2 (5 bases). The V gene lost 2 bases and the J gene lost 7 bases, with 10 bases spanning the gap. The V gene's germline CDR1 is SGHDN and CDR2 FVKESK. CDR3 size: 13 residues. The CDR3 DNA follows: TGTGCCAGCAGCCAACCGGGGTTGAATACGCAGTATTTT. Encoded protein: CASSQPGLNTQYF.

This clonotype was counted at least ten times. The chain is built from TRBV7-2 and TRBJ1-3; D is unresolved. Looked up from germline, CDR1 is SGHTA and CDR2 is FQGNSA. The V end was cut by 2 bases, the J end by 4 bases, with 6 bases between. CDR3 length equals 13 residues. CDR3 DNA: TGTGCCAGCAGCTTAAACAGAGGAAACACCATATATTTT. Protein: CASSLNRGNTIYF.

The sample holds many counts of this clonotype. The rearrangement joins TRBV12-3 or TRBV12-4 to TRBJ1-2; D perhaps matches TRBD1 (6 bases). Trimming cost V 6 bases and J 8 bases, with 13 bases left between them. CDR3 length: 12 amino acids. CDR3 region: CASSQGGFGYTF. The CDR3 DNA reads TGTGCCAGCAGCCAAGGGGGGTTCGGCTACACCTTC.

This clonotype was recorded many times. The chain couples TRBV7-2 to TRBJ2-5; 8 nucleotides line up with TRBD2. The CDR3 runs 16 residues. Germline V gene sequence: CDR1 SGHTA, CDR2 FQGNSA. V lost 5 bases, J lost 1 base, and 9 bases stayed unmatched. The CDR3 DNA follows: TGTGCCAGCAGCCAGCCGGCGGGGGGCTCCCAAGAGACCCAGTACTTC. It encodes CASSQPAGGSQETQYF.

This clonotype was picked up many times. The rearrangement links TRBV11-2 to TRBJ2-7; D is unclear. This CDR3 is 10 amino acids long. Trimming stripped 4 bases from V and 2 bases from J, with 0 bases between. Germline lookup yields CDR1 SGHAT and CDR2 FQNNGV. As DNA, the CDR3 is TGTGCCAGCAGCTCCTACGAGCAGTACTTC. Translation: CASSSYEQYF.

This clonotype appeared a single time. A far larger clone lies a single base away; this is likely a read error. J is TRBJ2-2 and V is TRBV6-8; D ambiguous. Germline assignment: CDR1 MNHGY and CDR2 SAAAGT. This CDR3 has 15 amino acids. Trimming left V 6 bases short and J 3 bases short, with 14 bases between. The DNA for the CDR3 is TGTGCCAGCAGGCCACCCGTAGGCTACACCGGGGAGCTGTTTTTT. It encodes CASRPPVGYTGELFF.

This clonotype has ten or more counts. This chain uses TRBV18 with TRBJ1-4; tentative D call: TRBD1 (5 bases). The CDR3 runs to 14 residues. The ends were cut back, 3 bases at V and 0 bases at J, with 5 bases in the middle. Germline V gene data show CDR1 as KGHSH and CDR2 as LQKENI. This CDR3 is CASSPTATNEKLFF. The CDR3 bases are TGTGCCAGCTCACCGACAGCAACTAATGAAAAACTGTTTTTT.

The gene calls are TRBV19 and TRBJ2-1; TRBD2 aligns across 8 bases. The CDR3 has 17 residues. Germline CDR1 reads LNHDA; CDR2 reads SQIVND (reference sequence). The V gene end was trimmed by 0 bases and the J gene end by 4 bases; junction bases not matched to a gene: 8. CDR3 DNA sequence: TGTGCCAGTAGTATAGACACCCCTAGCGGGCCTTACAATGAGCAGTTCTTC. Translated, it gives CASSIDTPSGPYNEQFF.

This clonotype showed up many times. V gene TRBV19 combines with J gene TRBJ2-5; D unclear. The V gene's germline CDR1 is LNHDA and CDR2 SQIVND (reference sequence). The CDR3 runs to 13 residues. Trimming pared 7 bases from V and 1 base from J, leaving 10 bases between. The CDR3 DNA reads TGTGCCAGTACTGACACCGGCCAAGAGACCCAGTACTTC. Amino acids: CASTDTGQETQYF.

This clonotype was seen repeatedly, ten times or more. The CDR3 DNA sequence: TGTGCCAGCAGTGACAGGCCCCAGCCCCAGCATTTT. It specifies CASSDRPQPQHF. The chain couples TRBV2 to TRBJ1-5; D is unclear. Germline values: CDR1 SNHLY, CDR2 FYNNEI. This CDR3 comprises 12 residues. With 3 bases removed from V and 7 bases from J, the gap between germline ends came to 7 bases.

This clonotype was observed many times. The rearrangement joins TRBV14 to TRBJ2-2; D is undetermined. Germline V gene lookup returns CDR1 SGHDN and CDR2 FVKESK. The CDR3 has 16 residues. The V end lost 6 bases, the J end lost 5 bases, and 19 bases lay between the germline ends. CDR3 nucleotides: TGTGCCAGCAGGCCGACTCGTGGGCTAGGGACCGGGGAGCTGTTTTTT. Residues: CASRPTRGLGTGELFF.

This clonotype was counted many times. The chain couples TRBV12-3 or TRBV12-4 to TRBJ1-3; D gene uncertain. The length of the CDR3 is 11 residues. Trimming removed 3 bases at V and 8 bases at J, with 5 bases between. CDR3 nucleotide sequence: TGTGCCAGCAGTTTTGGGGACACCATATATTTT. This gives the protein CASSFGDTIYF.